This T cell receptor beta chain was recorded in a study of shared clonotypes between healthy human individuals. Study-wide context: Two women and three men aged 18 to 49 served as donors. The plates for each donor numbered three CD4 naive, three CD4 memory, two CD8 naive and one CD8 memory.

Notes on this clone: Its antigen is unknown.

Original data processing: Junction-only immunoSEQ sequences carried no quality scores, so filtering differed. Assay: immunoSEQ multiplex PCR; the TCRdb copy retains only in-frame clones and omits some. V, J and clone size are those of that table, while D and trimming were read from the DNA. The sample contains roughly 2 million clones, less than 95% of which appear only once. The study, taken as a whole, reports: The sharing of around 5% of naive CD4 clonotypes was seen across a handful of donors.

CD45RO-negative, CCR7-positively selected cells formed the naive CD8 fraction, excluding terminally differentiated effector memory CD45RA+ cells. Germline values: CDR1 LGHNA, CDR2 YSLEER. V lost 0 bases and J lost 0, with 9 bases in between. This CDR3 has 15 amino acids. Sequencing used naive CD8+ T cells sorted from blood. The chain carries TRBV4-3 and TRBJ2-7; weak D call: TRBD1 (6 bases). The source of this sequence is a man younger than 35 in good health. The CDR3 coding sequence is TGCGCCAGCAGCCAAGATCGGGACAACTCCTACGAGCAGTACTTC. It codes for CASSQDRDNSYEQYF.